A selection of T cell receptor beta chains follows, all from one sample in a study of CD8+ T cells in alopecia areata. The method was immunoSEQ multiplex PCR; TCRdb's version includes in-frame clones alone and lacks a portion of them. The table has 160,000 or so clones, about 72% seen once; the top ten hold roughly 10%. This sample comprised CD8+ T cells sorted from blood, obtained at week 0. These receptors all stem from a human donor with alopecia areata. The CDR3 runs from the conserved cysteine through the conserved F or W. Fields, in order: clone size, D gene, V gene, J gene, CDR3 length, CDR3 protein, CDR3 DNA. The D gene is left open where the match is weak. Expanded clones are given a class, and other clones once, few, many or no size at all.

clone_size: NA; d_call: NA; v_call: TRBV6-6; j_call: TRBJ2-3; cdr3_length: 13; cdr3_aa: CASRTEYTDTQYF; cdr3_nt: TGTGCCAGCAGGACAGAGTACACAGATACGCAGTATTTT
clone_size: NA; d_call: NA; v_call: TRBV2; j_call: TRBJ2-3; cdr3_length: 16; cdr3_aa: CASSEAWRASTDTQYF; cdr3_nt: TGTGCCAGCAGTGAAGCGTGGCGGGCTAGCACAGATACGCAGTATTTT
clone_size: NA; d_call: TRBD2; v_call: TRBV9; j_call: TRBJ2-5; cdr3_length: 16; cdr3_aa: CASSVGPSGDQETQYF; cdr3_nt: TGTGCCAGCAGCGTAGGTCCTAGCGGGGACCAAGAGACCCAGTACTTC
clone_size: NA; d_call: NA; v_call: TRBV12-1; j_call: TRBJ1-2; cdr3_length: 15; cdr3_aa: CASSWRTEPNYGYTF; cdr3_nt: TGTGCCAGCAGCTGGAGGACAGAGCCCAACTATGGCTACACCTTC
clone_size: NA; d_call: TRBD1; v_call: TRBV30; j_call: TRBJ2-6; cdr3_length: 18; cdr3_aa: CAWGGRRQGYSGANVLTF; cdr3_nt: TGTGCCTGGGGGGGTAGGAGACAGGGCTACTCTGGGGCCAACGTCCTGACTTTC
clone_size: NA; d_call: NA; v_call: TRBV11-2; j_call: TRBJ2-5; cdr3_length: 11; cdr3_aa: CASSLRETQYF; cdr3_nt: TGTGCCAGCAGCTTGAGGGAGACCCAGTACTTC
clone_size: once; d_call: NA; v_call: TRBV20-1; j_call: TRBJ2-7; cdr3_length: 10; cdr3_aa: CSASREEQYF; cdr3_nt: TGCAGTGCTAGTAGGGAAGAGCAGTACTTC
clone_size: few; d_call: NA; v_call: TRBV7-9; j_call: TRBJ1-2; cdr3_length: 13; cdr3_aa: CASSGHLVPGYTF; cdr3_nt: TGTGCCAGCAGCGGCCACCTAGTACCCGGCTACACCTTC
clone_size: NA; d_call: NA; v_call: TRBV5-1; j_call: TRBJ2-6; cdr3_length: 14; cdr3_aa: CASSSGAGANVLTF; cdr3_nt: TGCGCCAGCAGCTCGGGGGCTGGGGCCAACGTCCTGACTTTC
clone_size: NA; d_call: NA; v_call: TRBV6-5; j_call: TRBJ1-2; cdr3_length: 12; cdr3_aa: CASSYAGNGYTF; cdr3_nt: TGTGCCAGCAGTTACGCAGGGAATGGCTACACCTTC
clone_size: NA; d_call: NA; v_call: TRBV13; j_call: TRBJ2-5; cdr3_length: 14; cdr3_aa: CASSLGGRQGTQYF; cdr3_nt: TGTGCCAGCAGCCTCGGGGGGCGTCAGGGGACCCAGTACTTC
clone_size: NA; d_call: NA; v_call: TRBV15; j_call: TRBJ2-3; cdr3_length: 14; cdr3_aa: CATSRDGSSDTQYF; cdr3_nt: TGTGCCACCAGCAGAGATGGCTCCAGTGATACGCAGTATTTT
clone_size: NA; d_call: NA; v_call: TRBV29-1; j_call: TRBJ2-7; cdr3_length: 14; cdr3_aa: CSVEDHGQPYEQYF; cdr3_nt: TGCAGCGTTGAAGATCATGGGCAGCCCTACGAGCAGTACTTC
clone_size: NA; d_call: NA; v_call: TRBV29-1; j_call: TRBJ2-5; cdr3_length: 11; cdr3_aa: CSVDSIETQYF; cdr3_nt: TGCAGCGTTGACAGTATAGAGACCCAGTACTTC
clone_size: NA; d_call: TRBD1; v_call: TRBV30; j_call: TRBJ2-7; cdr3_length: 18; cdr3_aa: CAWSTSSDDRVGTYEQYF; cdr3_nt: TGTGCCTGGTCCACCTCCTCGGACGACAGGGTCGGCACCTACGAGCAGTACTTC
clone_size: NA; d_call: NA; v_call: TRBV29-1; j_call: TRBJ2-1; cdr3_length: 13; cdr3_aa: CSVEGGNLNEQFF; cdr3_nt: TGCAGCGTTGAAGGGGGGAATTTGAATGAGCAGTTCTTC
clone_size: NA; d_call: NA; v_call: TRBV5-6; j_call: TRBJ2-7; cdr3_length: 14; cdr3_aa: CASSVAGTPGEQYF; cdr3_nt: TGTGCCAGCAGCGTCGCCGGGACACCGGGCGAGCAGTACTTC
clone_size: NA; d_call: NA; v_call: TRBV12-5; j_call: TRBJ2-3; cdr3_length: 14; cdr3_aa: CAPEKGHRTDTQYF; cdr3_nt: TGTGCTCCCGAGAAGGGACACCGCACAGATACGCAGTATTTT
clone_size: NA; d_call: NA; v_call: TRBV13; j_call: TRBJ1-5; cdr3_length: 13; cdr3_aa: CASSSGGRTPQHF; cdr3_nt: TGTGCCAGCAGCTCCGGGGGGAGGACGCCCCAGCATTTT
clone_size: few; d_call: TRBD1; v_call: TRBV7-9; j_call: TRBJ2-7; cdr3_length: 14; cdr3_aa: CASSPDRASYEQYF; cdr3_nt: TGTGCCAGCAGCCCGGACAGGGCCTCCTACGAGCAGTACTTC
clone_size: few; d_call: NA; v_call: TRBV7-9; j_call: TRBJ1-3; cdr3_length: 17; cdr3_aa: CASSLGTPTVWGYTIYF; cdr3_nt: TGTGCCAGCAGCTTGGGGACGCCGACAGTTTGGGGGTACACCATATATTTT
clone_size: NA; d_call: NA; v_call: TRBV11-2; j_call: TRBJ2-7; cdr3_length: 12; cdr3_aa: CASSLGGHEQYF; cdr3_nt: TGTGCCAGCAGCTTAGGTGGGCACGAGCAGTACTTC
clone_size: once; d_call: NA; v_call: TRBV27; j_call: TRBJ1-6; cdr3_length: 14; cdr3_aa: CASSLIGGNSPLHF; cdr3_nt: TGTGCCAGCAGTTTAATTGGCGGGAATTCACCCCTCCACTTT
clone_size: NA; d_call: NA; v_call: TRBV4-1; j_call: TRBJ2-1; cdr3_length: 14; cdr3_aa: CASSHQGLTNEQFF; cdr3_nt: TGCGCCAGCAGCCACCAGGGCCTGACCAATGAGCAGTTCTTC
clone_size: NA; d_call: NA; v_call: TRBV30; j_call: TRBJ2-2; cdr3_length: 11; cdr3_aa: CALGRGGELFF; cdr3_nt: TGTGCCTTGGGGAGAGGAGGGGAGCTGTTTTTT
clone_size: NA; d_call: TRBD1; v_call: TRBV7-8; j_call: TRBJ1-1; cdr3_length: 15; cdr3_aa: CASSLARQGATEAFF; cdr3_nt: TGTGCCAGCAGCTTAGCGCGGCAGGGGGCCACTGAAGCTTTCTTT
clone_size: NA; d_call: NA; v_call: TRBV29-1; j_call: TRBJ2-7; cdr3_length: 14; cdr3_aa: CSVEVGGGLYEQYF; cdr3_nt: TGCAGCGTTGAGGTGGGGGGTGGACTCTACGAGCAGTACTTC
clone_size: NA; d_call: TRBD2; v_call: TRBV2; j_call: TRBJ2-1; cdr3_length: 14; cdr3_aa: CAITLAGGYNEQFF; cdr3_nt: TGTGCCATCACCCTAGCGGGGGGATACAATGAGCAGTTCTTC
clone_size: NA; d_call: NA; v_call: TRBV5-1; j_call: TRBJ2-3; cdr3_length: 16; cdr3_aa: CASSSSRDTFTDTQYF; cdr3_nt: TGCGCCAGCAGCTCCTCCCGGGACACCTTCACAGATACGCAGTATTTT
clone_size: NA; d_call: NA; v_call: TRBV30; j_call: TRBJ1-3; cdr3_length: 16; cdr3_aa: CAWSVQTRLSGNTIYF; cdr3_nt: TGTGCCTGGAGTGTACAAACCCGTTTGAGTGGAAACACCATATATTTT